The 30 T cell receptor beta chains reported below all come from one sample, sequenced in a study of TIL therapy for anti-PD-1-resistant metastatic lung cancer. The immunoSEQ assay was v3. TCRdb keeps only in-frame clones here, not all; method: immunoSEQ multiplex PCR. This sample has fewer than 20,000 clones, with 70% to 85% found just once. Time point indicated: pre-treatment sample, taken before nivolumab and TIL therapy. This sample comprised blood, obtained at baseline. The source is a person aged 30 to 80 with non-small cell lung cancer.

In nucleotides, the CDR3 is TGTGCCAGTAGTATACGCGGGGGGGTGTTCTTC. Amino acids: CASSIRGGVFF. The V gene is TRBV19, the J gene TRBJ2-1; 9 bases line up with TRBD2. Germline CDR1 and CDR2: LNHDA and SQIVND (reference sequence). V was pared by 2 bases and J by 15 bases, with 2 bases of the junction left unmatched. The CDR3 totals 11 residues.

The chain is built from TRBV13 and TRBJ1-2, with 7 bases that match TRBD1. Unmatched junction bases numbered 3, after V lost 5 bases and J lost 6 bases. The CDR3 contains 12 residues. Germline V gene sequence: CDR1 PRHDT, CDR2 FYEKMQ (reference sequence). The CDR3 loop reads CASSQTGNGYTF. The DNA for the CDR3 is TGTGCCAGCAGCCAGACAGGGAATGGCTACACCTTC.

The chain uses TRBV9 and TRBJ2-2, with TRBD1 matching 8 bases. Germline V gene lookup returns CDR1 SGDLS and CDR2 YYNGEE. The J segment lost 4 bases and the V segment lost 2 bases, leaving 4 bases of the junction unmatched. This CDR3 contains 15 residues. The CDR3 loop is CASSVDQGATGELFF. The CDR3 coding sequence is TGTGCCAGCAGCGTCGACCAGGGGGCCACCGGGGAGCTGTTTTTT.

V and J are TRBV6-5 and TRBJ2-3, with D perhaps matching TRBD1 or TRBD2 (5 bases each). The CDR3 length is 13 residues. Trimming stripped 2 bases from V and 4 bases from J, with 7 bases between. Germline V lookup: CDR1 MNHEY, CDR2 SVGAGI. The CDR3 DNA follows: TGTGCCAGCAGTTACGTGGGGGCAGATACGCAGTATTTT. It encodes CASSYVGADTQYF.

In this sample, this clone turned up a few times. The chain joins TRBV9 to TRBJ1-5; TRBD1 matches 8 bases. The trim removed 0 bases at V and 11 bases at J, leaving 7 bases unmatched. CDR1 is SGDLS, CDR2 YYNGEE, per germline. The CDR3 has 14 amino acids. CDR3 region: CASSVEAGGQAQHF. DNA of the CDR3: TGTGCCAGCAGCGTAGAAGCAGGGGGCCAGGCCCAGCATTTT.

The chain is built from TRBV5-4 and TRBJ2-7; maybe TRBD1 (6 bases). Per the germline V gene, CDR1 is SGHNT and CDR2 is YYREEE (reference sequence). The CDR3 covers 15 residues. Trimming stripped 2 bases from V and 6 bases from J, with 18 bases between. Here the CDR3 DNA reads TGTGCCAGCAGCTTCGGGGCTACAGGGAATAGCGAGCAGTACTTC. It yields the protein CASSFGATGNSEQYF.

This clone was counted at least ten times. This CDR3 reads CASSLGDGRPYEQYF. The CDR3 coding sequence is TGTGCCAGCAGCTTAGGGGACGGCCGACCCTACGAGCAGTACTTC. The rearrangement uses TRBV7-9 and TRBJ2-7; perhaps D is TRBD1 or TRBD2 (5 bases each). Germline V gene lookup returns CDR1 SEHNR and CDR2 FQNEAQ (reference sequence). This CDR3 is built from 15 residues. V shed 1 base and J shed 2 bases, with 12 bases lying between them.

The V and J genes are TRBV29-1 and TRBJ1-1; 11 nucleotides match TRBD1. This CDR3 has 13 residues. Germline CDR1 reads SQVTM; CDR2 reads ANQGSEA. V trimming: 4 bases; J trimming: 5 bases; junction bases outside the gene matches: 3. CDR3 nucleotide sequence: TGCAGCGTTGGGGGGACAGGGGGAACTGAAGCTTTCTTT. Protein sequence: CSVGGTGGTEAFF.

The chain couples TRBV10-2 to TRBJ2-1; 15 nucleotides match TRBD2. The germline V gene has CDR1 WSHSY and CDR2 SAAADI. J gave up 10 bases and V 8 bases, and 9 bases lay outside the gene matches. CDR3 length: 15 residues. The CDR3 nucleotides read TGCGCCAGCTACGGACTAGCGGGGGGGTGGTGGGAGCAGTTCTTC. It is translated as CASYGLAGGWWEQFF.

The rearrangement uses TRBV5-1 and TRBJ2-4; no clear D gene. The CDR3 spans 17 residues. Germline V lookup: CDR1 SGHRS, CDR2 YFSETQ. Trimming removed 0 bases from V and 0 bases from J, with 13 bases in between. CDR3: CASSLAQLGLAKNIQYF. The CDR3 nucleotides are TGCGCCAGCAGCTTGGCCCAATTGGGGTTAGCCAAAAACATTCAGTACTTC.

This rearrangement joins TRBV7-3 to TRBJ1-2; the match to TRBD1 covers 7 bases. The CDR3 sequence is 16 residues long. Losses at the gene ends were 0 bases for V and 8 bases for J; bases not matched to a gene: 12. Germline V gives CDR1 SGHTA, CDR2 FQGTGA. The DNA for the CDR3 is TGTGCCAGCAGCTTAACCCCAAGGACAGGTCCCGGGGGCTACACCTTC. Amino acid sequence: CASSLTPRTGPGGYTF.

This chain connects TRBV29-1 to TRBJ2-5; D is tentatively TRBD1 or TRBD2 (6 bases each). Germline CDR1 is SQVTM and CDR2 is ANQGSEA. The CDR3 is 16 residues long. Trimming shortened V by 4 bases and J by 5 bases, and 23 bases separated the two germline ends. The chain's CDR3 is CSVVLFGGTPGETQYF. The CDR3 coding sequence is TGCAGCGTTGTGTTGTTCGGCGGGACACCGGGGGAGACCCAGTACTTC.

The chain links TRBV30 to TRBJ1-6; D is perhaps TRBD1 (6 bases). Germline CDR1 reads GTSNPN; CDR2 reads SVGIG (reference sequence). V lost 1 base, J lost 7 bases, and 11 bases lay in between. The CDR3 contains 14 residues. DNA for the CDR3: TGTGCCTGGAGTGCCGTCAGGGGAAATTCACCCCTCCACTTT. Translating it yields CAWSAVRGNSPLHF.

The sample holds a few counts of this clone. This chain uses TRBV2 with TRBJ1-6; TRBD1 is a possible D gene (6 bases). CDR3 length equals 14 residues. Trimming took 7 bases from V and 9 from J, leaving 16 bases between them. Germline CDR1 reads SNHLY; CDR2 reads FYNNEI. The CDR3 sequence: CASKPGQNGSPLHF. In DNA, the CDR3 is TGTGCCAGCAAGCCCGGACAGAACGGTTCACCCCTCCACTTT.

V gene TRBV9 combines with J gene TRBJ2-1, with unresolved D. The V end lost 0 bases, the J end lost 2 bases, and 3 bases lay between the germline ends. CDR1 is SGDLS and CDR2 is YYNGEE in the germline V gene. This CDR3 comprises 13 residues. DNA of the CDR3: TGTGCCAGCAGCGTAGAGGCCTACAATGAGCAGTTCTTC. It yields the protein CASSVEAYNEQFF.

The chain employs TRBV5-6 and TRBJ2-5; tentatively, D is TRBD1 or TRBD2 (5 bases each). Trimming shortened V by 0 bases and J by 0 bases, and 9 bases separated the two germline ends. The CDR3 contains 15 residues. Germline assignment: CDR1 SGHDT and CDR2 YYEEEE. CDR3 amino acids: CASSLAGPYQETQYF. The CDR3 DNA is TGTGCCAGCAGCTTGGCGGGGCCGTACCAAGAGACCCAGTACTTC.

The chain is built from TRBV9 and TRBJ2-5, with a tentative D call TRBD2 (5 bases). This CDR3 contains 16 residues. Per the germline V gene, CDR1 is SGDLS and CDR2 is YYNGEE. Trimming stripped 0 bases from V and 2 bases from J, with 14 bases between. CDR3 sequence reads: CASSVEGGRPQETQYF. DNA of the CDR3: TGTGCCAGCAGCGTAGAGGGCGGGCGACCACAAGAGACCCAGTACTTC. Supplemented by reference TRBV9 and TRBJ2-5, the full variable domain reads DSGVTQTPKHLITATGQRVTLRCSPRSGDLSVYWYQQSLDQGLQFLIQYYNGEERAKGNILERFSAQQFPDLHSELNLSSLELGDSALYFCASSVEGGRPQETQYFGPGTRLLVL.

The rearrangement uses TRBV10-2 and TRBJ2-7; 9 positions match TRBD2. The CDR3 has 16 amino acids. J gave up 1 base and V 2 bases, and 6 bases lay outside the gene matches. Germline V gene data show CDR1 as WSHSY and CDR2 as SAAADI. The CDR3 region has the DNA TGCGCCAGCAGTGAGGGGCTAGCGGGGCGATCCTACGAGCAGTACTTC. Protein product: CASSEGLAGRSYEQYF.

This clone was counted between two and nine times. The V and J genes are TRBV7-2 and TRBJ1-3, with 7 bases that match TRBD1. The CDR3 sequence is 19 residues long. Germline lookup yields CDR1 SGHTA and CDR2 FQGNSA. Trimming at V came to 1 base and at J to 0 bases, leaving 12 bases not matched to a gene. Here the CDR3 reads CASSLEAGSGDSSGNTIYF. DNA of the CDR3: TGTGCCAGCAGCTTAGAAGCCGGGAGTGGGGACAGCTCTGGAAACACCATATATTTT.

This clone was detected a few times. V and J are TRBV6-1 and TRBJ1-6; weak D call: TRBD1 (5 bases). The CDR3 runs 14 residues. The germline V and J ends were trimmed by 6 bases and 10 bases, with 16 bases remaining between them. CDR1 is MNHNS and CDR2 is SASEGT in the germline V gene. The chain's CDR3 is CASSELIWDSPLHF. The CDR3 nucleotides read TGTGCCAGCAGCGAACTTATTTGGGACTCACCCCTCCACTTT.

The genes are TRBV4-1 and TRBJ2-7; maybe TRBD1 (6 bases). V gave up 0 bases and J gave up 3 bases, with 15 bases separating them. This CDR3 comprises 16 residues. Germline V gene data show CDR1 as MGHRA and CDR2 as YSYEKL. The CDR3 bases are TGCGCCAGCAGCCAAGAGGGGGCTCGCAGAATCTACGAGCAGTACTTC. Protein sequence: CASSQEGARRIYEQYF.

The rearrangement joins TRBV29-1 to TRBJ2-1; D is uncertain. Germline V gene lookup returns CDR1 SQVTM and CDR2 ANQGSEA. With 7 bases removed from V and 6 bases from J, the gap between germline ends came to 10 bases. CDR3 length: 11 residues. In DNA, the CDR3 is TGCAGCGCATGGTCGGGCAATGAGCAGTTCTTC. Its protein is CSAWSGNEQFF.

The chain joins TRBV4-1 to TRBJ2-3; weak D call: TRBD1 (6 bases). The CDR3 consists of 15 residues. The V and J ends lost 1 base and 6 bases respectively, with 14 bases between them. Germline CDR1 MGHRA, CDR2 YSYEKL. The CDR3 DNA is TGCGCCAGCAGCCAAGGCCACAGGGATGAGGATACGCAGTATTTT. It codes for CASSQGHRDEDTQYF.

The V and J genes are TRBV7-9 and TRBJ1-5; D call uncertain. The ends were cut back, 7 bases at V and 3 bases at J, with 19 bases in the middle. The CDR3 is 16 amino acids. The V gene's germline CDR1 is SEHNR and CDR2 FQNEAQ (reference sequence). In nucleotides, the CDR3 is TGTGCCAGCATTTCTAGCGGGTCCAGGCCCAATCAGCCCCAGCATTTT. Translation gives CASISSGSRPNQPQHF. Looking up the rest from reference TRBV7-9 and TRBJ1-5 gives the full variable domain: DTGVSQNPRHKITKRGQNVTFRCDPISEHNRLYWYRQTLGQGPEFLTYFQNEAQLEKSRLLSDRFSAERPKGSFSTLEIQRTEQGDSAMYLCASISSGSRPNQPQHFGDGTRLSIL.

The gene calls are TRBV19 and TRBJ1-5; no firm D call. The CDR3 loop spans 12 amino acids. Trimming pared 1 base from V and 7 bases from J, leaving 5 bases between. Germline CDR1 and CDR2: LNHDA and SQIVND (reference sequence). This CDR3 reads CASSIGEQPQHF. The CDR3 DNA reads TGTGCCAGTAGTATAGGAGAACAGCCCCAGCATTTT.

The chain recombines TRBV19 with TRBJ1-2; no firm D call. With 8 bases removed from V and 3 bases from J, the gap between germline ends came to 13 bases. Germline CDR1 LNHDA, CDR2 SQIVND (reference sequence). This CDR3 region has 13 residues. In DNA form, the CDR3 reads TGTGCCAGTGAACCTAAGCATGACTATGGCTACACCTTC. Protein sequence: CASEPKHDYGYTF.

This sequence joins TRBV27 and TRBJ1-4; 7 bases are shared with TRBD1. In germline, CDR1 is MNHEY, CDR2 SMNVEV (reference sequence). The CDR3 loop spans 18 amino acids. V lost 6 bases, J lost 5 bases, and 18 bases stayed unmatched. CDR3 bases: TGTGCCAGCAGCACCGGACTATCCGACGACAGGGAGAATGAAAAACTGTTTTTT. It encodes CASSTGLSDDRENEKLFF.

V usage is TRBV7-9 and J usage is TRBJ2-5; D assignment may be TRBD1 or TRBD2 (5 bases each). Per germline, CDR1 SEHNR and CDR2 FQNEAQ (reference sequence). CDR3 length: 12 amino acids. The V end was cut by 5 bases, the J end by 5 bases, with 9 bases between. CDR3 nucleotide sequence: TGTGCCAGCAGCCCATGGGGGGAGACCCAGTACTTC. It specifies CASSPWGETQYF.

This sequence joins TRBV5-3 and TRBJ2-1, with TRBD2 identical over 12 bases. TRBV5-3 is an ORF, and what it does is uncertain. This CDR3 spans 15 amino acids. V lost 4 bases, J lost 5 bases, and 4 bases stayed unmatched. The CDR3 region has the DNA TGTGCCAGAAGCCCTAGCGGGGGGGCGCACAATGAGCAGTTCTTC. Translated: CARSPSGGAHNEQFF.

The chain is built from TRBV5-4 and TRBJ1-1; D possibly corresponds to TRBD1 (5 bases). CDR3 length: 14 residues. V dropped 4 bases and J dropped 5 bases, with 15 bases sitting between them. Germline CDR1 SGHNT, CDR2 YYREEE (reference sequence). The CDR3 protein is CASSGRDGYTEAFF. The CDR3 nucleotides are TGTGCCAGCAGCGGGAGGGACGGGTATACTGAAGCTTTCTTT.